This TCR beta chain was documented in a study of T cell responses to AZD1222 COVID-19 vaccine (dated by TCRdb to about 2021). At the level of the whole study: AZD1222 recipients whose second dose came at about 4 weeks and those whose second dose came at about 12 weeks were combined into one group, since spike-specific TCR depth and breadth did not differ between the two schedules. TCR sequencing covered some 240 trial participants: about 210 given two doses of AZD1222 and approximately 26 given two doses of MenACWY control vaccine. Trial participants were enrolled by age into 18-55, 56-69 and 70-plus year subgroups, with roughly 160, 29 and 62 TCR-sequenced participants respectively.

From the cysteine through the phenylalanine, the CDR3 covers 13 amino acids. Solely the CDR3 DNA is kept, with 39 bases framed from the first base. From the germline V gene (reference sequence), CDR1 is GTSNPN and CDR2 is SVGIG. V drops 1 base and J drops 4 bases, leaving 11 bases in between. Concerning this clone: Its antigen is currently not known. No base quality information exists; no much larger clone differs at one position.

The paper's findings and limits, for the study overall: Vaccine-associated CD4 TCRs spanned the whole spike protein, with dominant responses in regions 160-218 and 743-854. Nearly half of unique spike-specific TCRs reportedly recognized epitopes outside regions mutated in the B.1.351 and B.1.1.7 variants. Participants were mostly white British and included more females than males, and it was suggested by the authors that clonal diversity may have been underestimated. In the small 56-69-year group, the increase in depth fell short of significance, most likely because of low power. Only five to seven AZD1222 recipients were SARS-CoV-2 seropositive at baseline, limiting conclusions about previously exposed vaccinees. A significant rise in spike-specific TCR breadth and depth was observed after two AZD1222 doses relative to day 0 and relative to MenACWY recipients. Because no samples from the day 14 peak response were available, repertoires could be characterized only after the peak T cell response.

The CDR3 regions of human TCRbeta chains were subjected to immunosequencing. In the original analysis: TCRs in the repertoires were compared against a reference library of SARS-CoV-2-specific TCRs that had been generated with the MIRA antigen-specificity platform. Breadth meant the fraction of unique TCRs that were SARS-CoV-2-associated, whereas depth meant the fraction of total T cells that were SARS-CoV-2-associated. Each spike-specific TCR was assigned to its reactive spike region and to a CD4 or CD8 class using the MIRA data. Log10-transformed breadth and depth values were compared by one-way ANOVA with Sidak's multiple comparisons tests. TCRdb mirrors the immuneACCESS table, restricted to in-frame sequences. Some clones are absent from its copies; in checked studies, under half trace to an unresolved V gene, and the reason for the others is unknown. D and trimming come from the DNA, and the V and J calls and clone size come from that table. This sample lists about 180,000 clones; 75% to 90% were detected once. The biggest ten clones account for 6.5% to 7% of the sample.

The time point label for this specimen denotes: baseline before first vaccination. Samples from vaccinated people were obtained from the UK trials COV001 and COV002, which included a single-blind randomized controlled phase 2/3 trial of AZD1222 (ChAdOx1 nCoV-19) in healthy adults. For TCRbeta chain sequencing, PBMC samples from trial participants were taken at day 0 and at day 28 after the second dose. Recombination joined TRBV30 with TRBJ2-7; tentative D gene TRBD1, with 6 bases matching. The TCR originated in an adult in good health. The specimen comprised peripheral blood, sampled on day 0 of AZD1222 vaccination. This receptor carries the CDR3 CAWSALQGYEQYF. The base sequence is TGTGCCTGGAGTGCATTACAGGGATACGAGCAGTACTTC. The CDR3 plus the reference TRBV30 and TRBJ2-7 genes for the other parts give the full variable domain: SQTIHQWPATLVQPVGSPLSLECTVEGTSNPNLYWYRQAAGRGLQLLFYSVGIGQISSEVPQNLSASRPQDRQFILSSKKLLLSDSGFYLCAWSALQGYEQYFGPGTRLTVT.